This T cell receptor beta chain originates from a study of T cell repertoires in cytomegalovirus infection. This clonotype was seen at least ten times. After removal of 5 bases from V and 3 bases from J, the junction contained 17 bases not matched to a gene. CDR3 length: 18 residues. The germline V gene has CDR1 SGHTA and CDR2 FQGNSA. TCRdb called the reads again in MiXCR, with one record for every CDR3 protein. The table shows around 550,000 distinct CDR3 sequences, with more than 25% occurring only once. Sequencing was performed on PBMCs. The origin of this receptor is a human donor in good health (CMV status not recorded). Some clones in this sample may be carry-over from other donors' samples. The V call is TRBV7-2, the J call TRBJ1-1, with 8 nucleotides matching TRBD1. The CDR3 DNA sequence: TGTGCCAGCAGCGCAAGACAGGGGCCCGGCTCGGGGTACACTGAAGCTTTCTTT. The encoded protein is CASSARQGPGSGYTEAFF.